This T cell receptor (beta chain) was sequenced during a study of OX40 agonist ivuxolimab in advanced cancers. On the study more broadly: As their treatment, patients were administered ivuxolimab, an agonistic anti-OX40 (CD134) antibody. Patients got intravenous ivuxolimab at 0.01 to 10 mg/kg every 2 weeks. Mean age about 60 years, range about 20 to 79; roughly 82% male.

V gave up 0 bases and J gave up 1 base, with 15 bases separating them. The CDR3 extends over 17 amino acids. Germline-derived CDR1 and CDR2 are WNHNN and SYGVQD (reference sequence). The table came from immunoSEQ multiplex PCR; TCRdb's copy has only in-frame clones and leaves some out. The table records more than 45,000 clones, 88% of them present only once. The sequences come from CD4+ or CD8+ T cells sorted from blood, collected in a trial of the OX40 agonist ivuxolimab. This sequence originates from an adult with an advanced solid tumor such as melanoma, head and neck, liver or kidney cancer. This rearrangement joins TRBV10-1 to TRBJ1-1; no firm D call. The CDR3 sequence: CASSESPGSAGNTEAFF. CDR3 sequence (DNA): TGCGCCAGCAGTGAGTCCCCGGGTAGTGCAGGGAACACTGAAGCTTTCTTT.